These 3 T cell receptor beta chains originate from one sample sequenced in a study of T cell responses to AZD1222 COVID-19 vaccine. Sequencing used immunoSEQ multiplex PCR; TCRdb keeps in-frame clones, though not all of them. The sample yields about 170,000 clones, roughly 87% seen once. Sequenced material: peripheral blood, taken 28 days after the second AZD1222 dose. Source of these receptors: an adult who received the AZD1222 COVID-19 vaccine.

V usage is TRBV4-3 and J usage is TRBJ1-3; D is undetermined. This CDR3 comprises 14 residues. The V and J ends lost 4 bases and 0 bases respectively, with 7 bases between them. The germline gives CDR1 LGHNA, CDR2 YSLEER. The CDR3 here is CASSPSGSGNTIYF. The CDR3 nucleotides are TGCGCCAGCAGCCCCTCAGGCTCTGGAAACACCATATATTTT.

The chain carries TRBV15 and TRBJ2-1; D remains ambiguous. This CDR3 region has 11 residues. From germline, CDR1 is LNHNV and CDR2 YYDKDF (reference sequence). Between the trimmed V and J ends, which lost 6 bases and 5 bases, there was a span of 5 bases. CDR3 region: CATSENNEQFF. The CDR3 DNA reads as TGTGCCACCAGTGAGAACAATGAGCAGTTCTTC. Variable domain in full (rest from reference TRBV15 and TRBJ2-1): DAMVIQNPRYQVTQFGKPVTLSCSQTLNHNVMYWYQQKSSQAPKLLFHYYDKDFNNEADTPDNFQSRRPNTSFCFLDIRSPGLGDTAMYLCATSENNEQFFGPGTRLTVL.

The chain combines TRBV5-5 with TRBJ2-7; D possibly corresponds to TRBD1 (5 bases). The germline V gene encodes CDR1 SGHKS and CDR2 YYEKEE (reference sequence). The CDR3 contains 14 residues. Trimming took off 4 bases at V and 6 bases at J, with 17 bases between the two ends. The CDR3 spells CASSLAGPQGEQYF. CDR3 DNA sequence: TGTGCCAGCAGCCTGGCAGGGCCCCAGGGCGAGCAGTACTTC.